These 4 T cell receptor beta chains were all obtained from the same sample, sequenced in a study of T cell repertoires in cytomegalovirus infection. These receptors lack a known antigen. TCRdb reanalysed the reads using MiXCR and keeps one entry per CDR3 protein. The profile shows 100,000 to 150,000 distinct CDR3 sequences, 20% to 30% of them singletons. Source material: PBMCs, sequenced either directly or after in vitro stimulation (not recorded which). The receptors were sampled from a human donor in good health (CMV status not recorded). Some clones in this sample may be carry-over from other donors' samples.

The CDR3 DNA follows: TGTGCCAGCAGCAAAAGCGGGGAGGCCCATGAGCAGTTCTTC. Its translation is CASSKSGEAHEQFF. The V and J genes are TRBV6-2 or TRBV6-3 and TRBJ2-1; 7 positions match TRBD2. CDR1 MNHEY and CDR2 SVGEGT come from the germline V gene. The trim removed 6 bases at V and 8 bases at J, leaving 10 bases unmatched. CDR3 size: 14 residues.

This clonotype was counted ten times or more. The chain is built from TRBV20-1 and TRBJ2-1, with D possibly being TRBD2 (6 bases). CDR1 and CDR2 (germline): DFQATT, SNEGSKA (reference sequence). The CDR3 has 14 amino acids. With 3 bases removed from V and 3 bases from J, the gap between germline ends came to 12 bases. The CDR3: CSASRGKVYNEQFF. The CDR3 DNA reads TGCAGTGCTAGTCGCGGGAAGGTCTACAATGAGCAGTTCTTC.

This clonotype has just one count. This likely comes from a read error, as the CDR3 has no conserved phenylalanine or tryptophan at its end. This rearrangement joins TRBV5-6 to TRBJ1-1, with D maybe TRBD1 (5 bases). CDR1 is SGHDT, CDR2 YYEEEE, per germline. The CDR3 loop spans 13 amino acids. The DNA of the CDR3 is TGTGCCAGCAGCTTGGGACAGTTATCTGAGGCTTTCTCT. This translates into CASSLGQLSEAFS.

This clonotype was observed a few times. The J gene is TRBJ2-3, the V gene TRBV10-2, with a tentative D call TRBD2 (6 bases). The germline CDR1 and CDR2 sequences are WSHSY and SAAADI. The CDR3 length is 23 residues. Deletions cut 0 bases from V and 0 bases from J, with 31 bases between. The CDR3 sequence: CASSESFGTFPGEGISSTDTQYF. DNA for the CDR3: TGCGCCAGCAGTGAGTCCTTTGGTACTTTTCCGGGAGAAGGGATTTCTAGCACAGATACGCAGTATTTT.